The clone carrying this T cell receptor beta chain was picked up a small number of times. Total RNA, at least 5 micrograms per sample, was extracted from PBMCs. A second about 7 to 12 cycle PCR used barcoded and J-beta primers. TCRdb redid the calling of the 5' RACE reads with MiXCR, one entry per CDR3 protein. The table records fewer than 2 million distinct CDR3 sequences, around 42% of them present only once. This record belongs to a study of blood T cells in healthy people across ages. Sample: blood. The clonotype comes from a human donor in good health.

The CDR3, as DNA: TGTGCTAAGGAAAAACCTACAGGGGGCAATGAGCAGTTCTTC. It translates to CAKEKPTGGNEQFF. The genes are TRBV7-9 and TRBJ2-1; 8 nucleotides match TRBD1. Germline values: CDR1 SEHNR, CDR2 FQNEAQ (reference sequence). This CDR3 has 14 amino acids.